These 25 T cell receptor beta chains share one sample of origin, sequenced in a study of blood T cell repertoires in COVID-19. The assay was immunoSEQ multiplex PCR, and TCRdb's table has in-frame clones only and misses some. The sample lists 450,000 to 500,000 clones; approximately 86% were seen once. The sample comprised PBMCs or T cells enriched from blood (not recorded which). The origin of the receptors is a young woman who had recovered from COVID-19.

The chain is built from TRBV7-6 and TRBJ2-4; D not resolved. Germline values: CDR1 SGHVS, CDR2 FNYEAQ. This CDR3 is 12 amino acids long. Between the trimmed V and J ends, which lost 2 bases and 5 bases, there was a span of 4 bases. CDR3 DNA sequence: TGTGCCAGCAGCTTACGGGAAAACATTCAGTACTTC. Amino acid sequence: CASSLRENIQYF. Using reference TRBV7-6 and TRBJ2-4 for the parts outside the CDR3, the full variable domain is GAGVSQSPRYKVTKRGQDVALRCDPISGHVSLYWYRQALGQGPEFLTYFNYEAQQDKSGLPNDRFSAERPEGSISTLTIQRTEQRDSAMYRCASSLRENIQYFGAGTRLSVL.

The CDR3 DNA reads TGCGCCAGCAGTCACCCGACAGGGGCAGATACGCAGTATTTT. Protein product: CASSHPTGADTQYF. The chain employs TRBV23-1 and TRBJ2-3, with 8 bases identical to TRBD1. TRBV23-1 is labeled an ORF, and its function is uncertain. V dropped 3 bases and J dropped 4; count of bases not matched to a gene: 3. This CDR3 is 14 amino acids long.

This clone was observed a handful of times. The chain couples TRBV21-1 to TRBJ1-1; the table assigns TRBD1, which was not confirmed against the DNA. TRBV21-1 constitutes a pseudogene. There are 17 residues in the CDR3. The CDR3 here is CASSKLGRPIRNTEAFF. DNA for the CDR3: TGTGCCAGCAGCAAATTAGGCAGGCCTATCAGGAACACTGAAGCTTTCTTT.

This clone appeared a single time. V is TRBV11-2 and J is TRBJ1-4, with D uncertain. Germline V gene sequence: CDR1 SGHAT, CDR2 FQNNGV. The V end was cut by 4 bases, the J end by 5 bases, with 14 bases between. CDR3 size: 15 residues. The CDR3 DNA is TGTGCCAGCAGCTCCGACCTAGTAACGAATGAAAAACTGTTTTTT. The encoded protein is CASSSDLVTNEKLFF. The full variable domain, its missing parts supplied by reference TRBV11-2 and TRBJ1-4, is EAGVAQSPRYKIIEKRQSVAFWCNPISGHATLYWYQQILGQGPKLLIQFQNNGVVDDSQLPKDRFSAERLKGVDSTLKIQPAKLEDSAVYLCASSSDLVTNEKLFFGSGTQLSVL.

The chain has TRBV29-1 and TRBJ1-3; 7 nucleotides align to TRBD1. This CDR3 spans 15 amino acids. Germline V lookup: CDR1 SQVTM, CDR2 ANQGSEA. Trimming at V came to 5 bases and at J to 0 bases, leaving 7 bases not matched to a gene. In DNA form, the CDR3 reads TGCAGCGTTTCGTCCGGGGACAGCTCTGGAAACACCATATATTTT. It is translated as CSVSSGDSSGNTIYF.

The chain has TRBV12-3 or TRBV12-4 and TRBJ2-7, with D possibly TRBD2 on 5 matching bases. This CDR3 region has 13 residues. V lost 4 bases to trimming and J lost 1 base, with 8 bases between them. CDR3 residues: CASSWPGSYEQYF. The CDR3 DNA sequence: TGTGCCAGCAGTTGGCCGGGGTCCTACGAGCAGTACTTC.

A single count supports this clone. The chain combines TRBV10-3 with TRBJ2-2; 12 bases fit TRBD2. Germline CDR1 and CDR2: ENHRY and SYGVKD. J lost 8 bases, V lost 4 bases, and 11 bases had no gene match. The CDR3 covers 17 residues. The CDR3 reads CAISGLAGALRTGELFF. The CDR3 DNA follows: TGTGCCATCAGTGGACTAGCGGGGGCCCTCCGGACTGGGGAGCTGTTTTTT.

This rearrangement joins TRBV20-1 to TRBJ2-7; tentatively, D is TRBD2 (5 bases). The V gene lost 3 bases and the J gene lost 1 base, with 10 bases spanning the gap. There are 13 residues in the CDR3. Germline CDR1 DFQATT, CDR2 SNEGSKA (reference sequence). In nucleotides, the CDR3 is TGCAGTGCTAGTCAACGGGATTCCTACGAGCAGTACTTC. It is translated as CSASQRDSYEQYF.

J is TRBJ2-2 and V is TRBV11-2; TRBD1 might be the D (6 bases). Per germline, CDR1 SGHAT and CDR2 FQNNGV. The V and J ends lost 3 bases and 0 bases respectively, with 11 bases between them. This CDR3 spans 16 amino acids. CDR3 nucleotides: TGTGCCAGCAGCTTCGGGGACACACCGAACACCGGGGAGCTGTTTTTT. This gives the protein CASSFGDTPNTGELFF.

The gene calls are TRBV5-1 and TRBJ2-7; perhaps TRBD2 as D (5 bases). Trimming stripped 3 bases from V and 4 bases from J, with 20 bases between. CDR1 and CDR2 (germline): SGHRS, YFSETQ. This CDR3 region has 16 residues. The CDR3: CASSSPASSASYEQYF. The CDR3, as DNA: TGCGCCAGCAGCTCCCCGGCTAGCAGCGCCTCGTACGAGCAGTACTTC. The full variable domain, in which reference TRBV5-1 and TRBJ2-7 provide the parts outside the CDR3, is KAGVTQTPRYLIKTRGQQVTLSCSPISGHRSVSWYQQTPGQGLQFLFEYFSETQRNKGNFPGRFSGRQFSNSRSEMNVSTLELGDSALYLCASSSPASSASYEQYFGPGTRLTVT.

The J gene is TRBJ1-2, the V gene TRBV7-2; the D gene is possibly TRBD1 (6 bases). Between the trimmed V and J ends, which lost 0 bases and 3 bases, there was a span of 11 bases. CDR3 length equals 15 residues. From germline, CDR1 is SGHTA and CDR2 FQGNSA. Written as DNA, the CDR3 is TGTGCCAGCAGCTTAGCTAGGACAGCACACTATGGCTACACCTTC. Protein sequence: CASSLARTAHYGYTF.

The CDR3 bases are TGTGCCAGCAGCCTAGGAGGGATGGGCGGGGAGCTGTTTTTT. Its translation is CASSLGGMGGELFF. The chain couples TRBV3-1 (or the pseudogene TRBV3-2) to TRBJ2-2; maybe TRBD2 (6 bases). The V gene's germline CDR1 is LGHDT and CDR2 YNNKEL (reference sequence). The CDR3 is 14 amino acids. Trimming took 4 bases from V and 7 from J, leaving 13 bases between them.

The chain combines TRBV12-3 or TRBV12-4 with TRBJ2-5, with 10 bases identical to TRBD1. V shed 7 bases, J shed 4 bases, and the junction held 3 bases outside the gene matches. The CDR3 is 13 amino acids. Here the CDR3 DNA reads TGTGCCAGCACCGGGACAGGGGTAGAGACCCAGTACTTC. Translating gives CASTGTGVETQYF.

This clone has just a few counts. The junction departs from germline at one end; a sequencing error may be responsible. CDR3 coding DNA: TGTGCCAGCAGTATAGCACTTCTAAACGAGCAGTACTTC. Its translation: CASSIALLNEQYF. The gene calls are TRBV12-3 or TRBV12-4 and TRBJ2-7, with no clear D. The CDR3 covers 13 residues.

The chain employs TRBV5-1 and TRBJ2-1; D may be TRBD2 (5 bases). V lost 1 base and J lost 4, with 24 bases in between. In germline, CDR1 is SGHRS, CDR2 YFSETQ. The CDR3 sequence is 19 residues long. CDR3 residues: CASSLRQPPTGWGYNEQFF. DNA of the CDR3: TGCGCCAGCAGCTTGAGACAACCCCCCACGGGGTGGGGTTACAATGAGCAGTTCTTC.

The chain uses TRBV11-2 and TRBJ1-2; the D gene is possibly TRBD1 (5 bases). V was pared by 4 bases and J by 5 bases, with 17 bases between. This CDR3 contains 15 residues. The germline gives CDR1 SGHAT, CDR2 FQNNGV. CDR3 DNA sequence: TGTGCCAGCAGCTCCCCGAGAGGGGACTTATATGGCTACACCTTC. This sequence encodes CASSSPRGDLYGYTF.

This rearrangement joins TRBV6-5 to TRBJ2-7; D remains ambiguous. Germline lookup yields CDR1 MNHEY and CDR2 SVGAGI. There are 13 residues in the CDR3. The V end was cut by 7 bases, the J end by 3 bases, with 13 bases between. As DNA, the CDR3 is TGTGCCAGCAAAAAGGAGAGGCTCTACGAGCAGTACTTC. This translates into CASKKERLYEQYF.

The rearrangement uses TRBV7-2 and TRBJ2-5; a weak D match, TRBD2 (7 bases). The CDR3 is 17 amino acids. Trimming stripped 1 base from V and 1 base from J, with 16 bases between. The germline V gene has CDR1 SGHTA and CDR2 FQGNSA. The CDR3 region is CASSLVYGGQSQETQYF. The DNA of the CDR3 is TGTGCCAGCAGCTTAGTGTACGGGGGGCAGTCCCAAGAGACCCAGTACTTC.

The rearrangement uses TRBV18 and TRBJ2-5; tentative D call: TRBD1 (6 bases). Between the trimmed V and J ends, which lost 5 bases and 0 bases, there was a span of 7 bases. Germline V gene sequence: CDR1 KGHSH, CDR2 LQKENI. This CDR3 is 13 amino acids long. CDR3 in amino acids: CASSRDNQETQYF. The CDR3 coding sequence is TGTGCCAGCTCAAGGGACAACCAAGAGACCCAGTACTTC.

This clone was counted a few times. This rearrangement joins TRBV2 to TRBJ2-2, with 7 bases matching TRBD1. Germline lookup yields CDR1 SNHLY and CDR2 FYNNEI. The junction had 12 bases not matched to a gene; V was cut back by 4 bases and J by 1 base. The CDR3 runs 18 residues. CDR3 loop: CASSVSRRRTGNTGELFF. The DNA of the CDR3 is TGTGCCAGCAGTGTATCGCGCCGGCGGACAGGGAACACCGGGGAGCTGTTTTTT.

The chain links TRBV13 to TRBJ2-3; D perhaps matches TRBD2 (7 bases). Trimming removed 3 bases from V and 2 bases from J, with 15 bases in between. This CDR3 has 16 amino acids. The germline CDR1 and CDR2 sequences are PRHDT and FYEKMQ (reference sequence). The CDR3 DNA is TGTGCCAGCAGCTTGGCGGGGGCCTACTCCACAGATACGCAGTATTTT. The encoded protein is CASSLAGAYSTDTQYF.

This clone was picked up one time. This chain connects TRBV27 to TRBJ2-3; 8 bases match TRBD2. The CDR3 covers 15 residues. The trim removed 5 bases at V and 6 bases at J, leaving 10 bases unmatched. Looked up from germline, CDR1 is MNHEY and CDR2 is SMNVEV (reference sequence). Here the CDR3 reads CASSPRAGAEDTQYF. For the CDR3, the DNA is TGTGCCAGCAGTCCCAGAGCGGGGGCGGAGGATACGCAGTATTTT.

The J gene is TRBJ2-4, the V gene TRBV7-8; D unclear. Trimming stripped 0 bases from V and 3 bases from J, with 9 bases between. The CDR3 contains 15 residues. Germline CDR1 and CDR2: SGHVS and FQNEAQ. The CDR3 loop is CASSLASGSKNIQYF. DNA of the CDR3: TGTGCCAGCAGCTTAGCCTCCGGTAGCAAAAACATTCAGTACTTC.

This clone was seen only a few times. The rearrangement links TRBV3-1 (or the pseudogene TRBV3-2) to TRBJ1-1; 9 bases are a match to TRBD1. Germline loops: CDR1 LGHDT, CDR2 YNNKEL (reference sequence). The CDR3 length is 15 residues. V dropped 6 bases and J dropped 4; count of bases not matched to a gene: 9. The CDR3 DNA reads TGTGCCAGCAGTAACAGGGGGCGTTTGATCACTGAAGCTTTCTTT. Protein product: CASSNRGRLITEAFF.

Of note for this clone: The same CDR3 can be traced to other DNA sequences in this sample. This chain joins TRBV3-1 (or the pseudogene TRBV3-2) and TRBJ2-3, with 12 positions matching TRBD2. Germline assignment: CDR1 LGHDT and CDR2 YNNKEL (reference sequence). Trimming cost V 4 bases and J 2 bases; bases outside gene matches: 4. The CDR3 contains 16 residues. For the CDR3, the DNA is TGTGCCAGCAGCCCCAGGACTAGCGGGACCACAGATACGCAGTATTTT. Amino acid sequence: CASSPRTSGTTDTQYF.